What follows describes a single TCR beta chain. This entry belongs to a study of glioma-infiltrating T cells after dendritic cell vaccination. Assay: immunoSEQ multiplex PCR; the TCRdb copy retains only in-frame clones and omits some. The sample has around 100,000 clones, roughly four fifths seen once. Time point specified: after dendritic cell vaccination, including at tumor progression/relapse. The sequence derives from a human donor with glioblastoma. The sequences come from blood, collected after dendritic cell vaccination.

CDR3 bases: TGTGCCAGCAGCGACTACAGGGGGTCCTACGAGCAGTACTTC. Residues: CASSDYRGSYEQYF. The chain combines TRBV2 with TRBJ2-7, with 8 bases lining up with TRBD1. The germline CDR1 and CDR2 sequences are SNHLY and FYNNEI. The CDR3 loop spans 14 amino acids. The V and J ends lost 6 bases and 1 base, in that order; junction bases with no gene match: 5. Full variable domain (rest looked up from reference TRBV2 and TRBJ2-7): EPEVTQTPSHQVTQMGQEVILRCVPISNHLYFYWYRQILGQKVEFLVSFYNNEISEKSEIFDDQFSVERPDGSNFTLKIRSTKLEDSAMYFCASSDYRGSYEQYFGPGTRLTVT.